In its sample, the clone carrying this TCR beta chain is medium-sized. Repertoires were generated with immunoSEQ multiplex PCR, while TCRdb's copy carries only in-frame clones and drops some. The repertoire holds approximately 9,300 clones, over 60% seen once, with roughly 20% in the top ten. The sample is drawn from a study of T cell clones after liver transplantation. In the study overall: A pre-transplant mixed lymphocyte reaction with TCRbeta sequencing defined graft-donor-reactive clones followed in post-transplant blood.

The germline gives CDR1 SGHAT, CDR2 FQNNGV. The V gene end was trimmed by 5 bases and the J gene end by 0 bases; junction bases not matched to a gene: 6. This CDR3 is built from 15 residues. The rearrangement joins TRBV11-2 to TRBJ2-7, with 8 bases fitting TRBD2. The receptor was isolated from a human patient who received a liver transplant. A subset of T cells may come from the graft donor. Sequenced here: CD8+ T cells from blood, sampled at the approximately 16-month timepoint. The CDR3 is CASSPPSGGSYEQYF. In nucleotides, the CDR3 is TGTGCCAGCAGCCCGCCGAGCGGGGGCTCCTACGAGCAGTACTTC.